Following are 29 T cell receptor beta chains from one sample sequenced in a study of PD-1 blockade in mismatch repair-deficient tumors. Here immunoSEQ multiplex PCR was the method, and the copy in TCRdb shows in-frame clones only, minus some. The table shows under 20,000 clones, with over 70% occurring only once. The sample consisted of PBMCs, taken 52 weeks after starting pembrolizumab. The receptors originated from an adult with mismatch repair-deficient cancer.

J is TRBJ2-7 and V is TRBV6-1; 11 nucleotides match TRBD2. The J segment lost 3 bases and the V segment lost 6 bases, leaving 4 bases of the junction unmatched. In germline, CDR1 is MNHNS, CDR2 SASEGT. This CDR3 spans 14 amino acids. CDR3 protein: CASRTSGAVYEQYF. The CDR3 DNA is TGTGCCAGCAGGACTAGCGGGGCTGTCTACGAGCAGTACTTC.

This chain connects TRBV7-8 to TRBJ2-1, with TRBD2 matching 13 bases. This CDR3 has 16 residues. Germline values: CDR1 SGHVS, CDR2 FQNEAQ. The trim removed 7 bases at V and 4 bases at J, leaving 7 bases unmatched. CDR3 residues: CASTLRTSGSYNEQFF. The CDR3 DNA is TGTGCCAGCACCCTAAGGACTAGCGGGAGTTACAATGAGCAGTTCTTC.

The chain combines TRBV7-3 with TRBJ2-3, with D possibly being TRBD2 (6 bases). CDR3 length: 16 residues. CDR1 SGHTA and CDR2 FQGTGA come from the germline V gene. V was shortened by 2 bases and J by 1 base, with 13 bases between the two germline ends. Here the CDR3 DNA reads TGTGCCAGCAGCTTACTCGGGGGAAAAGGCACAGATACGCAGTATTTT. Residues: CASSLLGGKGTDTQYF.

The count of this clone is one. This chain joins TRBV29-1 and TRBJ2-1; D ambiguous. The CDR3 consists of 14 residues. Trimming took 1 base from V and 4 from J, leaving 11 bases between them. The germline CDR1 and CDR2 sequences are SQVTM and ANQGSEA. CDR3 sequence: CSVEVQAGYNEQFF. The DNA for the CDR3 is TGCAGCGTTGAAGTTCAGGCCGGATACAATGAGCAGTTCTTC.

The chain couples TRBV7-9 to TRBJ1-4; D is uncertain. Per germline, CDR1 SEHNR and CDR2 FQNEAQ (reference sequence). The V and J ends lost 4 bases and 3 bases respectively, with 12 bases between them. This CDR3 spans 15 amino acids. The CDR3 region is CASSYGGAANEKLFF. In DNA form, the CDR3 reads TGTGCCAGCAGCTACGGTGGAGCGGCTAATGAAAAACTGTTTTTT.

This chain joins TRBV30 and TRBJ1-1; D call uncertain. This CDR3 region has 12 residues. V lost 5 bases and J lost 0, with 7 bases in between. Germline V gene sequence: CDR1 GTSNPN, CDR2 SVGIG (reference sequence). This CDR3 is CAWDYLNTEAFF. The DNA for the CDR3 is TGTGCCTGGGACTATCTGAACACTGAAGCTTTCTTT. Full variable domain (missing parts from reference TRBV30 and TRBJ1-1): SQTIHQWPATLVQPVGSPLSLECTVEGTSNPNLYWYRQAAGRGLQLLFYSVGIGQISSEVPQNLSASRPQDRQFILSSKKLLLSDSGFYLCAWDYLNTEAFFGQGTRLTVV.

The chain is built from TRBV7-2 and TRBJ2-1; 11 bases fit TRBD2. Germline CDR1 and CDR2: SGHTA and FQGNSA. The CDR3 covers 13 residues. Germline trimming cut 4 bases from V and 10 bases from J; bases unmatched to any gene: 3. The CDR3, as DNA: TGTGCCAGCAGCTCCTTAGCGGGAGGGGAGCAGTTCTTC. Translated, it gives CASSSLAGGEQFF.

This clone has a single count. CDR3 coding DNA: TGTGCCAGCAGTTTAACTACAACAGGGGAGCTGTTTTTT. This sequence encodes CASSLTTTGELFF. The genes are TRBV27 and TRBJ2-2, with D hard to call. The V end lost 2 bases, the J end lost 8 bases, and 9 bases lay between the germline ends. The length of the CDR3 is 13 residues. CDR1 is MNHEY, CDR2 SMNVEV, per germline (reference sequence).

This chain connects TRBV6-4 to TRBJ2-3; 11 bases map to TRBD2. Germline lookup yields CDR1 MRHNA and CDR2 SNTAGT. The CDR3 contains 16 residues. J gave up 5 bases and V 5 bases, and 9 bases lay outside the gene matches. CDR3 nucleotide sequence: TGTGCCAGCAGTTACCGACTAGCGGGGTTAGGAGATACGCAGTATTTT. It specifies CASSYRLAGLGDTQYF.

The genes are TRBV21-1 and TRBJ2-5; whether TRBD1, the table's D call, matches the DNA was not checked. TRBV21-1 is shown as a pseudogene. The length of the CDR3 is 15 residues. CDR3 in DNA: TGTGCCAGCATCCGCCTCACAGGGCGCCAAGAGACCCAGTACTTC. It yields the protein CASIRLTGRQETQYF.

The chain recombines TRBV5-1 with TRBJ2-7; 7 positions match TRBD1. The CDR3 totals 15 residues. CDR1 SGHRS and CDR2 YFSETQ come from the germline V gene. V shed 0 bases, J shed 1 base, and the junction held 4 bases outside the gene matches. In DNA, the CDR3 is TGCGCCAGCAGCTTGGCCATACAGGGGTCCTACGAGCAGTACTTC. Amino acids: CASSLAIQGSYEQYF.

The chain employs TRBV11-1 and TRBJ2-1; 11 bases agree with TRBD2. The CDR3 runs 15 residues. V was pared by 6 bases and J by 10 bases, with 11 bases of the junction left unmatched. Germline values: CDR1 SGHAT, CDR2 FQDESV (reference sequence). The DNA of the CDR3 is TGTGCCAGCAGACATCGTAGCGGGAGGGCCAGGGAGCAGTTCTTC. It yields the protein CASRHRSGRAREQFF.

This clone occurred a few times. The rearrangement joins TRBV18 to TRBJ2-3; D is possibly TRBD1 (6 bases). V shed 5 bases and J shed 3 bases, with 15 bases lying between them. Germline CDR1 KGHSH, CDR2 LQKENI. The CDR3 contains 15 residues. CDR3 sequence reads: CASSSSAGDTDTQYF. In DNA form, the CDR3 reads TGTGCCAGCTCATCATCAGCAGGGGATACAGATACGCAGTATTTT.

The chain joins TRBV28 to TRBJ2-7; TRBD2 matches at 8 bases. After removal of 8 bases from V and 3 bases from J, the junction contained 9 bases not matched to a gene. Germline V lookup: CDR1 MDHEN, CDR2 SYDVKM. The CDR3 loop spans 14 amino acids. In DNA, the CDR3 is TGTGCCAGCCAGGGATCGGCGGGGGGCTACGAGCAGTACTTC. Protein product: CASQGSAGGYEQYF.

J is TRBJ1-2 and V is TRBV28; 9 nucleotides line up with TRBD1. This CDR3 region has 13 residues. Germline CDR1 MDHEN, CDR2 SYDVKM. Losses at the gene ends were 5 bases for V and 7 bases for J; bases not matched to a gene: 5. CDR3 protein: CASSQQGARGYTF. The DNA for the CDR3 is TGTGCCAGCAGTCAACAGGGGGCACGTGGCTACACCTTC.

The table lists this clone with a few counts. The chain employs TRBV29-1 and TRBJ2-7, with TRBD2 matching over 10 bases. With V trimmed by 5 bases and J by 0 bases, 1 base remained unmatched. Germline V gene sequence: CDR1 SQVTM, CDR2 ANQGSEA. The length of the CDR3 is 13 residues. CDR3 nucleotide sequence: TGCAGCGTTCGGACTAGCGGCTCCTACGAGCAGTACTTC. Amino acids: CSVRTSGSYEQYF.

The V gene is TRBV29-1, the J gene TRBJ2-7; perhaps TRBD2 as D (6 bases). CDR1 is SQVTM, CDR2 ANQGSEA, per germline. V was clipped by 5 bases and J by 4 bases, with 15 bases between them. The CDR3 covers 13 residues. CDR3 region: CSVRRAALYEQYF. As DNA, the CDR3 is TGCAGCGTTAGGAGGGCGGCATTGTACGAGCAGTACTTC.

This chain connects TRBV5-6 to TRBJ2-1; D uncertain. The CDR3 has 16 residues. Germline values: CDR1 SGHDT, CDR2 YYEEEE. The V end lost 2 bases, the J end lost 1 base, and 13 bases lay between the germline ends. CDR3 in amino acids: CASSFLTERSYNEQFF. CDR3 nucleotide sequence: TGTGCCAGCAGCTTTCTAACGGAGAGGTCCTACAATGAGCAGTTCTTC.

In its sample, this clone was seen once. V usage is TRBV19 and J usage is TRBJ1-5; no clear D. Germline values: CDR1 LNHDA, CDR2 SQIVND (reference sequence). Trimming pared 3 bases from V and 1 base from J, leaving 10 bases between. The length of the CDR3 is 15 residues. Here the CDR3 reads CASSIGGGSNQPQHF. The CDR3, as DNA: TGTGCCAGTAGTATTGGAGGAGGGAGCAATCAGCCCCAGCATTTT.

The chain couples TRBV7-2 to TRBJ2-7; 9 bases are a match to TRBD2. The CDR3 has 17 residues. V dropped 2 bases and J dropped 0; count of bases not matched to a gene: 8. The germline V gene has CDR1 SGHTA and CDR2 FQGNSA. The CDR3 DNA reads TGTGCCAGCAGCTTAAGGACTAGCGACCTATTCTCCTACGAGCAGTACTTC. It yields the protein CASSLRTSDLFSYEQYF.

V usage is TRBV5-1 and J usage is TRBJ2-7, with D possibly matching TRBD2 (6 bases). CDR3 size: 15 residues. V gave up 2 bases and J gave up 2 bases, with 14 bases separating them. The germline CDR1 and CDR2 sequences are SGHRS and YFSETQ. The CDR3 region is CASSLLGAGTYEQYF. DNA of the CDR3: TGCGCCAGCAGCTTACTGGGTGCGGGGACCTACGAGCAGTACTTC.

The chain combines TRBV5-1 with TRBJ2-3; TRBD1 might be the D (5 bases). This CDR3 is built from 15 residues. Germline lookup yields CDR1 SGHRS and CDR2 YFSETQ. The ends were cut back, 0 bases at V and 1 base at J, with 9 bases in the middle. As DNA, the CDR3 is TGCGCCAGCAGCTTGGGGGTCAGGGGCACAGATACGCAGTATTTT. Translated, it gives CASSLGVRGTDTQYF.

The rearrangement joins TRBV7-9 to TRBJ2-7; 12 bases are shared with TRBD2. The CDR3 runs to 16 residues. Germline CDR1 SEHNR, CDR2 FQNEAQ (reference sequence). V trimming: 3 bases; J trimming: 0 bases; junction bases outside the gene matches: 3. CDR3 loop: CASSFWTSGTSYEQYF. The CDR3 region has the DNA TGTGCCAGCAGCTTTTGGACTAGCGGGACCTCCTACGAGCAGTACTTC.

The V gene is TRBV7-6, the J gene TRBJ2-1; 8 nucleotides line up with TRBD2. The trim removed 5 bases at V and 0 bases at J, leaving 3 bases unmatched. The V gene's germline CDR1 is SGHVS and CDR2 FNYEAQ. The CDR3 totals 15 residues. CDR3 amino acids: CASSTGTSSYNEQFF. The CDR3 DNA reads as TGTGCCAGCAGCACCGGGACTAGCTCCTACAATGAGCAGTTCTTC.

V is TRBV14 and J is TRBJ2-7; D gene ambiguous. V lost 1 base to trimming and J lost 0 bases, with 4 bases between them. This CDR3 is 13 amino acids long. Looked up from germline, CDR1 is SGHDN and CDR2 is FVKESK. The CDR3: CASSQGGSYEQYF. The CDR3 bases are TGTGCCAGCAGCCAAGGCGGCTCCTACGAGCAGTACTTC.

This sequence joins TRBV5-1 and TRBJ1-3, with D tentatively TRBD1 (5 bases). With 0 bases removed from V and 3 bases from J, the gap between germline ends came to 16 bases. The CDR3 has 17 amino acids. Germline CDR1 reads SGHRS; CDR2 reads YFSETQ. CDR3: CASSLGSGRGGGNTIYF. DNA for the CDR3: TGCGCCAGCAGCTTGGGGTCTGGAAGGGGAGGTGGAAACACCATATATTTT.

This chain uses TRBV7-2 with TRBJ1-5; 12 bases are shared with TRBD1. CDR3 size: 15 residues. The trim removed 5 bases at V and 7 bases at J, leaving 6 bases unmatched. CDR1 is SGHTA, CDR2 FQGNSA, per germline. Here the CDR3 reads CASSLRDRGPQPQHF. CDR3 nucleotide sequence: TGTGCCAGCAGCCTAAGGGACAGGGGGCCCCAGCCCCAGCATTTT.

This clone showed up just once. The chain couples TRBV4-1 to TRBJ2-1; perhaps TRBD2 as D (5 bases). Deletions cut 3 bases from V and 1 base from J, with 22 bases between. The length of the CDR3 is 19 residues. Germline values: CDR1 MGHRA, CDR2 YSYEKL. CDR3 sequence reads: CASSHVRLGHSGSYNEQFF. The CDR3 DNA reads TGCGCCAGCAGCCACGTAAGGCTGGGTCACAGCGGTTCCTACAATGAGCAGTTCTTC.

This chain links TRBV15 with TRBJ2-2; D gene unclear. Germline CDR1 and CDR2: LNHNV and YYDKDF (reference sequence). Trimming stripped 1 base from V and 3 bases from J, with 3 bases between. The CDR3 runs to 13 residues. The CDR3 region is CATSRAYTGELFF. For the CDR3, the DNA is TGTGCCACCAGCAGAGCATACACCGGGGAGCTGTTTTTT.